This paragraph covers one TCR beta chain sequence. The sample belongs to a study of blood T cell repertoires in COVID-19. Study as a whole: Samples of COVID-19 (acute and convalescent) were obtained from the United States, Italy and Spain. PBMCs, B-cell-depleted T cells, or T cells were the source of the cDNA or gDNA that made up the material.

Study processing details: Amplifying reference gene primers gave estimates of nucleated cell counts. Data came from immunoSEQ multiplex PCR; TCRdb stores just in-frame clones and leaves some out. Clonal size and the V and J genes are those of that table, whereas D and trimming came from the DNA. Of 100,000 to 120,000 clones listed, 81% are singletons. This TCR was recovered from an older man with acute or convalescent COVID-19. The sample taken for sequencing was peripheral blood.

DNA of the CDR3: TGTGCTAGTGGTTTTCGGGCGGGCTACAATGAGCAGTTCTTC. Protein: CASGFRAGYNEQFF. This chain joins TRBV12-5 and TRBJ2-1, with TRBD2 as a possible D gene (5 bases). V lost 3 bases and J 3 bases, leaving 9 bases between the germline ends. This CDR3 contains 14 residues. Germline V lookup: CDR1 LGHNT, CDR2 FRNRAP.